Sequencing of this T cell receptor (beta chain) was carried out in a study of T cells in localized non-small cell lung cancer (dated by TCRdb to the early 2020s). Some background on the complete study: T cell repertoires of some 240 early-stage NSCLC patients were analyzed, with tumors being compared against uninvolved tumor-adjacent lungs. A mean age of roughly 66 years was recorded for the NSCLC patients, of whom 120 to 150 were male and 90 to 110 were female. The cohort consisted of approximately 220 treatment-naive NSCLC patients whose localized lung tumors had been resected. Overall results and qualifications from the work: Because of the exploratory design, TCR variables were selected using unadjusted p-values without false-discovery rate correction. A median of 57 of the top 100 tumor clones were detected in paired uninvolved adjacent lung, and 28 of these tumor clones were also found among the top 100 clones of the paired uninvolved adjacent lung. Uninvolved tumor-adjacent lung showed the highest T cell clonality, higher than tumor, which suggests more focused antigenic responses in the uninvolved tumor-adjacent lung. Because multi-region sequencing of the tumors was not done, intratumor heterogeneity could not be ruled out. Higher blood T cell density associated with longer overall survival, while higher adjacent-lung clonality associated with shorter survival.

A remark on this clone: Its antigen remains undetermined. No base quality values were provided; no much bigger clone lies one nucleotide off.

Inclusive of the bounding cysteine and phenylalanine, the CDR3 is 14 residues long. CDR3 DNA only is kept here, 42 bases in frame from base 1. Relative to germline, V is missing 4 bases and J is missing 7 bases, with 5 bases of the junction outside any gene match. CDR1 is given as KGHSH and CDR2 as LQKENI, both from the germline V gene. At diagnosis, peripheral blood, uninvolved tumor-adjacent lung and tumor were collected and stored as a combination of fresh-frozen and FFPE material. Blood samples were analyzed as peripheral blood mononuclear cells for TCR repertoire profiling. The immunoSEQ Assay was used to sequence TCR beta CDR3 regions from DNA. The paper's processing steps were these. T cell density was computed as TCR beta template counts normalized to usable DNA estimated by amplifying housekeeping genes. Richness was estimated with the preseqR package, extrapolating to 400,000 templates for PBMC samples and 120,000 templates for tissue samples. Clonality was defined by subtracting Pielou's evenness from one. Tissue-enriched TCRs were identified through differential abundance testing performed on productive amino-acid clonotypes, with a minimum total count of 5 and an alpha of 0.1. The Jaccard Index and the Morisita Overlap Index were used to measure how much the repertoires overlapped between compartments. TCR beta CDR3s were clustered by GLIPH together with public tetramer-defined viral CDR3s, and at least three viral sequences plus V-gene enrichment were required for viral motifs. TCRdb retrieved this table from immuneACCESS and kept in-frame rearrangements only. Not all clones are present; in checked studies, unresolved V genes account for under half, and no reason is known for the remainder. The V and J calls and clone size come from that table; D and trimming were worked out from the DNA. Counted in this sample were about 52,000 clones; less than 85% of them appeared once. In total, the top ten clones hold roughly 4.9% of the sample.

The sequence is built from TRBV18 and TRBJ2-1; 9 bases in between match TRBD1. The TCR sequence derives from a woman aged 35-70 years with stage II lung adenocarcinoma. Sequenced here: PBMCs, sampled before any cancer treatment. The encoded CDR3 is CASSRGTGRNEQFF. The DNA sequence reads TGTGCCAGCTCACGGGGGACAGGGCGGAATGAGCAGTTCTTC. When the CDR3 is completed using the reference TRBV18 and TRBJ2-1 genes on either side, the full variable domain is NAGVMQNPRHLVRRRGQEARLRCSPMKGHSHVYWYRQLPEEGLKFMVYLQKENIIDESGMPKERFSAEFPKEGPSILRIQQVVRGDSAAYFCASSRGTGRNEQFFGPGTRLTVL.